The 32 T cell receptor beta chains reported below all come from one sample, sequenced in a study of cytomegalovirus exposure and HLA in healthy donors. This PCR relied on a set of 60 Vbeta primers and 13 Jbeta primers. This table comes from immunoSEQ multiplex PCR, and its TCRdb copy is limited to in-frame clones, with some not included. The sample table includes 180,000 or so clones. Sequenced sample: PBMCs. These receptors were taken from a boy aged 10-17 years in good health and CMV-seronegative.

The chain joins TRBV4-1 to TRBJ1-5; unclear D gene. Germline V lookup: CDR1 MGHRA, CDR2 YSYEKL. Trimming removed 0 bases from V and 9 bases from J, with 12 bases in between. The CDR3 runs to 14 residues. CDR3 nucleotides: TGCGCCAGCAGCCAAGAGTCCGAGGGAAGGCCCCAGCATTTT. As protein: CASSQESEGRPQHF.

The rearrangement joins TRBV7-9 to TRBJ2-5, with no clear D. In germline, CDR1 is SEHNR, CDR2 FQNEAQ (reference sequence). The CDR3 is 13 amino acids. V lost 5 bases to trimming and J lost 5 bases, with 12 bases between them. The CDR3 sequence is CASSPNRPETQYF. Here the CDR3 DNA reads TGTGCCAGCAGCCCTAATCGTCCCGAGACCCAGTACTTC.

CDR3 sequence: CASSLVGGGAGELFF. The CDR3, as DNA: TGTGCCAGCAGCTTAGTCGGTGGGGGGGCCGGGGAGCTGTTTTTT. V gene TRBV7-6 combines with J gene TRBJ2-2, with 7 bases that match TRBD2. The length of the CDR3 is 15 residues. The ends lost 1 base at V and 6 bases at J; junction bases unmatched: 5. CDR1 and CDR2 (germline): SGHVS, FNYEAQ.

As DNA, the CDR3 is TGTGCTAGTGGTTACTACGCGGACTTCTCTAGCACAGATACGCAGTATTTT. Translation: CASGYYADFSSTDTQYF. The J gene is TRBJ2-3, the V gene TRBV12-5; TRBD2 is a possible D gene (5 bases). Germline CDR1 is LGHNT and CDR2 is FRNRAP. V lost 4 bases and J 0 bases, leaving 17 bases between the germline ends. The CDR3 is 17 amino acids.

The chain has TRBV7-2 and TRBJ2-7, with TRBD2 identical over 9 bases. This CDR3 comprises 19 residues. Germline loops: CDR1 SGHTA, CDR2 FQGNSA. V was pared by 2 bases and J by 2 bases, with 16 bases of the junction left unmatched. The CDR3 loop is CASSLSLSERGAPPYEQYF. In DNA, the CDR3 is TGTGCCAGCAGCTTAAGCCTGAGTGAGCGGGGGGCGCCCCCCTACGAGCAGTACTTC.

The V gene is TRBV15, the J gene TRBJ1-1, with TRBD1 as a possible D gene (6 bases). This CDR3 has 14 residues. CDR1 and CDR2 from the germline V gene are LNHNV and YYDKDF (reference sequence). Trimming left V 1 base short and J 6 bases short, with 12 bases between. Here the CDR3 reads CATSRGRDRSEAFF. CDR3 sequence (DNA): TGTGCCACCAGCAGAGGAAGAGACAGGTCTGAAGCTTTCTTT.

CDR3 in amino acids: CASSPRQDPYEQYF. Written as DNA, the CDR3 is TGTGCCAGCAGCCCGAGACAGGACCCCTACGAGCAGTACTTC. The chain recombines TRBV13 with TRBJ2-5; TRBD1 might be the D (6 bases). The J call may not be correct, given that the DNA end is closer to TRBJ2-7. CDR3 size: 14 residues. In germline, CDR1 is PRHDT, CDR2 FYEKMQ (reference sequence).

CDR3 nucleotides: TGCGCCAGCAGCTTGAGGGCAGGGGACGAAAATGAGCAGTTCTTC. Protein: CASSLRAGDENEQFF. J is TRBJ2-1 and V is TRBV5-1; TRBD1 is a possible D gene (6 bases). The V gene lost 1 base and the J gene lost 7 bases, with 15 bases spanning the gap. This CDR3 is 15 amino acids long. Germline lookup yields CDR1 SGHRS and CDR2 YFSETQ.

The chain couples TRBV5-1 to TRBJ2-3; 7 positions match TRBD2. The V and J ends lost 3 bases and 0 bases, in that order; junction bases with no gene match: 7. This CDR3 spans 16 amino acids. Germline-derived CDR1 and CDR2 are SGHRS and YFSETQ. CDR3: CASSSWGLPSTDTQYF. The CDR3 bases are TGCGCCAGCAGCTCCTGGGGACTACCTAGCACAGATACGCAGTATTTT.

The CDR3 loop reads CASSDRSSYEQYF. In DNA form, the CDR3 reads TGTGCCAGCAGCGACAGGAGCTCCTACGAGCAGTACTTC. The chain carries TRBV5-4 and TRBJ2-5, with a possible D match to TRBD1 (6 bases). Judging by the DNA end, TRBJ2-7 fits better; the J call may be wrong. The CDR3 runs to 13 residues. Germline values: CDR1 SGHNT, CDR2 YYREEE (reference sequence).

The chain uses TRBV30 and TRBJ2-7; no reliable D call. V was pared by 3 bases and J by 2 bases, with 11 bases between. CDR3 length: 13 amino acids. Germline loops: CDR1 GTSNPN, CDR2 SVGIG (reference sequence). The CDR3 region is CAWSVGRTYEQYF. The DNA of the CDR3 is TGTGCCTGGAGCGTGGGCCGGACCTACGAGCAGTACTTC.

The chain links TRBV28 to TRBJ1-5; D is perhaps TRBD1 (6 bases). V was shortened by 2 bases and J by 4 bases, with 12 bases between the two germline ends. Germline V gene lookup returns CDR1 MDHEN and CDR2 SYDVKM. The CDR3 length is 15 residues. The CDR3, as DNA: TGTGCCAGCAGTTTAGGGGGCCAGGGTAATCAGCCCCAGCATTTT. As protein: CASSLGGQGNQPQHF.

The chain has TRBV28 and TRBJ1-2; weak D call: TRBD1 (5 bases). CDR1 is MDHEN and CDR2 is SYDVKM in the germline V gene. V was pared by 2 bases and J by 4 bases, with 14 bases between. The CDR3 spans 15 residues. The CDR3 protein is CASSLLGGTGYGYTF. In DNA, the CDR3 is TGTGCCAGCAGTTTACTTGGGGGGACCGGCTATGGCTACACCTTC.

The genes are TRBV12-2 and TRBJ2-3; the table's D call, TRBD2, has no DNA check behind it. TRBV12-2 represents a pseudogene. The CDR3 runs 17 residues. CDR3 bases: TGTGCAAGTCGCTTAAAATTGAGGAATGAAAACACAGATACGCAGTATTTT. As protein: CASRLKLRNENTDTQYF.

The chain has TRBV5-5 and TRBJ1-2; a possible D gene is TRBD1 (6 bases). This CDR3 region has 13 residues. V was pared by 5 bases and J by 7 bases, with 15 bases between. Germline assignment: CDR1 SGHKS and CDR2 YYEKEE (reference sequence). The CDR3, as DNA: TGTGCCAGCAGGGAAACAGGGTCGGGTGGCTACACCTTC. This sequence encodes CASRETGSGGYTF.

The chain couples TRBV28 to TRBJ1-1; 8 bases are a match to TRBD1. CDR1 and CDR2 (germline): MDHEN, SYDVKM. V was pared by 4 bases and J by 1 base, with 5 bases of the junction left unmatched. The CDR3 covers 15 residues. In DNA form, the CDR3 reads TGTGCCAGCAGTTCCACCGGGACAGGGAACACTGAAGCTTTCTTT. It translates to CASSSTGTGNTEAFF.

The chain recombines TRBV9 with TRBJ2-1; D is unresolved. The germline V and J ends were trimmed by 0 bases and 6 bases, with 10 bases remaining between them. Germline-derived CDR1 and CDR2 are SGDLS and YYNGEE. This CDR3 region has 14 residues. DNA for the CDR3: TGTGCCAGCAGCGTAGGCGGTAGCCTCAATGAGCAGTTCTTC. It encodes CASSVGGSLNEQFF.

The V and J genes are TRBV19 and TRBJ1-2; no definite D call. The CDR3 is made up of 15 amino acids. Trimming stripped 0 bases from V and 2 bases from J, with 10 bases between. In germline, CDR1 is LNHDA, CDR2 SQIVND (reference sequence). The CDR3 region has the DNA TGTGCCAGTAGTATAGAACTGGCGGAGAACTATGGCTACACCTTC. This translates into CASSIELAENYGYTF.

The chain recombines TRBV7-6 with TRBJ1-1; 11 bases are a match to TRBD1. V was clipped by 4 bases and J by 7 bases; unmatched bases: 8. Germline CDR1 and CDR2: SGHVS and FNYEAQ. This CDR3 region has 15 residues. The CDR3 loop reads CASSSSGTGGDEAFF. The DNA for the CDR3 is TGTGCCAGCAGCTCGAGTGGGACAGGGGGGGATGAAGCTTTCTTT.

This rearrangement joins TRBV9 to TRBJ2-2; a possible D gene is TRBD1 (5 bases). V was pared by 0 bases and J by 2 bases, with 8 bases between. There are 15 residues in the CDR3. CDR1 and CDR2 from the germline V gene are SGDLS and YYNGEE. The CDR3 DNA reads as TGTGCCAGCAGCGTAGCAGGGCGTAACACCGGGGAGCTGTTTTTT. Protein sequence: CASSVAGRNTGELFF.

CDR3 amino acids: CASSLETAIRGNTIYF. The CDR3 DNA reads TGTGCCAGCAGCTTAGAGACAGCGATCCGGGGAAACACCATATATTTT. The chain has TRBV7-6 and TRBJ1-3, with D perhaps matching TRBD1 (5 bases). The germline V gene has CDR1 SGHVS and CDR2 FNYEAQ. CDR3 length equals 16 residues. With 1 base removed from V and 4 bases from J, the gap between germline ends came to 14 bases.

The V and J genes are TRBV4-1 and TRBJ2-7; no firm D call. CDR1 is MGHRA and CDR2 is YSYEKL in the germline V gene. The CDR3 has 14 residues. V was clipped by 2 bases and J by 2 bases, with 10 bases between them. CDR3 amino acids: CASSQSTKPYEQYF. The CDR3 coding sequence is TGCGCCAGCAGCCAATCGACAAAGCCCTACGAGCAGTACTTC.

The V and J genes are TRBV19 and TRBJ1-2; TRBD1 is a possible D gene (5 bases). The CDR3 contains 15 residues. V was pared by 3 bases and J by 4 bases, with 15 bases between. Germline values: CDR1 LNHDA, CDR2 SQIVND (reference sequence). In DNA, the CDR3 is TGTGCCAGTAGTATCCGAACGGGGGTAGGCTATGGCTACACCTTC. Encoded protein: CASSIRTGVGYGYTF.

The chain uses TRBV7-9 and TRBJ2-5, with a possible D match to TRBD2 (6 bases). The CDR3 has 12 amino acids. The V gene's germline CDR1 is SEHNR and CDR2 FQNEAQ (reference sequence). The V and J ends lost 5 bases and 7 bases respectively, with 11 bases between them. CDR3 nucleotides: TGTGCCAGCAGCGGTAGGGGAGGGACCCAGTACTTC. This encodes CASSGRGGTQYF. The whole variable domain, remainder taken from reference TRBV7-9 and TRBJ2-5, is DTGVSQNPRHKITKRGQNVTFRCDPISEHNRLYWYRQTLGQGPEFLTYFQNEAQLEKSRLLSDRFSAERPKGSFSTLEIQRTEQGDSAMYLCASSGRGGTQYFGPGTRLLVL.

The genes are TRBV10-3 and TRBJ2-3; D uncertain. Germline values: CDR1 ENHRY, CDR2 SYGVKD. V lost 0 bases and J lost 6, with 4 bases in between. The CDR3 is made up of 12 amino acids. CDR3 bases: TGTGCCATCAGTGAGTCACTGGATACGCAGTATTTT. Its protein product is CAISESLDTQYF.

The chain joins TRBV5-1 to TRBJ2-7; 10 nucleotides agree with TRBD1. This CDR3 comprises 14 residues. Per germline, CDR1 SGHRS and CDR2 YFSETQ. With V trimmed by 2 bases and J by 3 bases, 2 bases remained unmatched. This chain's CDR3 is CASSFGTGDYEQYF. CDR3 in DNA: TGCGCCAGCAGCTTCGGGACAGGGGACTACGAGCAGTACTTC.

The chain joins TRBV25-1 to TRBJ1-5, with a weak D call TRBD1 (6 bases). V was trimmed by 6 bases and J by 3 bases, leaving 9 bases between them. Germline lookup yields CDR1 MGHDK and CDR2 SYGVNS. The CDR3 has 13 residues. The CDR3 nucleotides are TGTGCCAGCAGCGGACAGTACAATCAGCCCCAGCATTTT. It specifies CASSGQYNQPQHF.

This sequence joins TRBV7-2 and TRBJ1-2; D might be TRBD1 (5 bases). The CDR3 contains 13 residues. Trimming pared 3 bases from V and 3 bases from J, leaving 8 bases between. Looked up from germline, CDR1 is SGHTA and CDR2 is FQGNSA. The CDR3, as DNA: TGTGCCAGCAGCTTCGACAGCCACTATGGCTACACCTTC. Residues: CASSFDSHYGYTF. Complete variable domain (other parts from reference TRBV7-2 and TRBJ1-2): GAGVSQSPSNKVTEKGKDVELRCDPISGHTALYWYRQSLGQGLEFLIYFQGNSAPDKSGLPSDRFSAERTGGSVSTLTIQRTQQEDSAVYLCASSFDSHYGYTFGSGTRLTVV.

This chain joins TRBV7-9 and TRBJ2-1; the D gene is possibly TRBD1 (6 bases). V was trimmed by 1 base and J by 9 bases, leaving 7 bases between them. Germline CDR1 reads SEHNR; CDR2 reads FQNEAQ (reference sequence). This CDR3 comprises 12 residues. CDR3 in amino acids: CASSLGDTEQFF. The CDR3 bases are TGTGCCAGCAGCTTAGGGGACACTGAGCAGTTCTTC. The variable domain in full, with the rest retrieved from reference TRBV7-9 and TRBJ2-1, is DTGVSQNPRHKITKRGQNVTFRCDPISEHNRLYWYRQTLGQGPEFLTYFQNEAQLEKSRLLSDRFSAERPKGSFSTLEIQRTEQGDSAMYLCASSLGDTEQFFGPGTRLTVL.

CDR3 nucleotides: TGTGCCAGCACTCAACAGGGGTTTGGCTATGGCTACACCTTC. This sequence encodes CASTQQGFGYGYTF. The chain has TRBV7-9 and TRBJ1-2; the match to TRBD1 covers 7 bases. The CDR3 consists of 14 residues. Germline values: CDR1 SEHNR, CDR2 FQNEAQ (reference sequence). Losses at the gene ends were 7 bases for V and 4 bases for J; bases not matched to a gene: 9. The full variable domain, in which reference TRBV7-9 and TRBJ1-2 provide the parts outside the CDR3, is DTGVSQNPRHKITKRGQNVTFRCDPISEHNRLYWYRQTLGQGPEFLTYFQNEAQLEKSRLLSDRFSAERPKGSFSTLEIQRTEQGDSAMYLCASTQQGFGYGYTFGSGTRLTVV.

CDR3 coding DNA: TGCGCCAGCAGCCAAGATGGGACACCGGAAGAGACCCAGTACTTC. Translating it yields CASSQDGTPEETQYF. This chain uses TRBV4-1 with TRBJ2-5; possible D gene TRBD1, 6 bases. Germline lookup yields CDR1 MGHRA and CDR2 YSYEKL. CDR3 length: 15 amino acids. Trimming cost V 0 bases and J 3 bases, with 11 bases left between them.

The DNA for the CDR3 is TGTGCCAGCGGACGGGAGCGGCTAGCCGCCTACGAGCAGTACTTC. Its translation: CASGRERLAAYEQYF. The genes are TRBV7-2 and TRBJ2-7, with a weak D call TRBD2 (6 bases). V was trimmed by 8 bases and J by 2 bases, leaving 19 bases between them. This CDR3 has 15 amino acids. Germline CDR1 and CDR2: SGHTA and FQGNSA. The complete variable domain, with remaining parts taken from reference TRBV7-2 and TRBJ2-7, reads GAGVSQSPSNKVTEKGKDVELRCDPISGHTALYWYRQSLGQGLEFLIYFQGNSAPDKSGLPSDRFSAERTGGSVSTLTIQRTQQEDSAVYLCASGRERLAAYEQYFGPGTRLTVT.